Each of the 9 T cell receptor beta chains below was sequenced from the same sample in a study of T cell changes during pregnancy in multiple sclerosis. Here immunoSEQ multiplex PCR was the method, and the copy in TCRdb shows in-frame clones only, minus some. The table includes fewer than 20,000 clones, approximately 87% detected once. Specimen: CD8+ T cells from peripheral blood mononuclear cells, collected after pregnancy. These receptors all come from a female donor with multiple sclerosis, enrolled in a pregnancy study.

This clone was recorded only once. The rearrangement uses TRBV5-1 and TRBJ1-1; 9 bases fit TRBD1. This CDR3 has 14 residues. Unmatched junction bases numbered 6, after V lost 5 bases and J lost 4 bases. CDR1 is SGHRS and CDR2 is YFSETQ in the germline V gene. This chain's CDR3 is CASRTGTGITEAFF. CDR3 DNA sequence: TGCGCCAGCAGGACCGGGACAGGGATCACTGAAGCTTTCTTT.

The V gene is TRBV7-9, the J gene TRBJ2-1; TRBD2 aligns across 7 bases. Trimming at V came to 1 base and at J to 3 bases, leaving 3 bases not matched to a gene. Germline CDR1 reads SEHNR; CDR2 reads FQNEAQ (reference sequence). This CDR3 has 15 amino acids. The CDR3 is CASSLERGVYNEQFF. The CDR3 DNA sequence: TGTGCCAGCAGCTTAGAGCGGGGTGTCTACAATGAGCAGTTCTTC.

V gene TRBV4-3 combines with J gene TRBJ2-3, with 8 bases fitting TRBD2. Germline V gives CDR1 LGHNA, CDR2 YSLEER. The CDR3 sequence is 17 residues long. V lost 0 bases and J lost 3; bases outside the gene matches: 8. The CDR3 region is CASSQDLAGGETDTQYF. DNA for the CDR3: TGCGCCAGCAGCCAAGATCTCGCGGGGGGCGAGACAGATACGCAGTATTTT.

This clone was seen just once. Here the CDR3 DNA reads TGTGCCAGCAGTTATTTAAGGGAGAATGAAAAACTGTTTTTT. It codes for CASSYLRENEKLFF. The chain has TRBV28 and TRBJ1-4; D ambiguous. This CDR3 has 14 amino acids. Germline lookup yields CDR1 MDHEN and CDR2 SYDVKM. V gave up 4 bases and J gave up 5 bases, with 11 bases separating them.

CDR3: CASSPQGTVNTEAFF. The DNA of the CDR3 is TGTGCCAGCAGCCCCCAGGGAACAGTTAACACTGAAGCTTTCTTT. J is TRBJ1-1 and V is TRBV13; D possibly corresponds to TRBD1 (5 bases). This CDR3 has 15 amino acids. Germline CDR1 is PRHDT and CDR2 is FYEKMQ (reference sequence). With 5 bases removed from V and 2 bases from J, the gap between germline ends came to 15 bases.

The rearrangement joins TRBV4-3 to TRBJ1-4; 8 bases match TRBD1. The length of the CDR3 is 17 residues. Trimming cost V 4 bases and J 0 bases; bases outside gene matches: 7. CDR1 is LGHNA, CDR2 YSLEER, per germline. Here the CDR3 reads CASSPGQGITTNEKLFF. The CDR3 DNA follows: TGCGCCAGCAGCCCCGGACAGGGCATAACAACTAATGAAAAACTGTTTTTT.

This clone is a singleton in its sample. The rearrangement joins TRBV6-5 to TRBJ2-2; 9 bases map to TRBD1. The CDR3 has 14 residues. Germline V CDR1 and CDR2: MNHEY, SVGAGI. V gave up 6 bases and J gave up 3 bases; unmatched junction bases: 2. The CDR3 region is CASRGQGDTGELFF. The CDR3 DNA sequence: TGTGCCAGCAGGGGACAGGGAGACACCGGGGAGCTGTTTTTT.

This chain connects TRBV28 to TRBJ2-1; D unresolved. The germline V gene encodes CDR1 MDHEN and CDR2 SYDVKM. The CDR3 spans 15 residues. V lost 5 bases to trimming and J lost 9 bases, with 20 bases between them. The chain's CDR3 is CASSPSPTIVGEQFF. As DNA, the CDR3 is TGTGCCAGCAGTCCCTCCCCTACTATAGTAGGTGAGCAGTTCTTC.

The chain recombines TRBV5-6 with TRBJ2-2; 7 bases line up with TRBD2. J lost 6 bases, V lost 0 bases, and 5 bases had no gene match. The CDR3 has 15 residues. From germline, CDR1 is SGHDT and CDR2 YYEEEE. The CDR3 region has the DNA TGTGCCAGCAGCTTGGGGGGCGCGGGGGCCGGGGAGCTGTTTTTT. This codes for CASSLGGAGAGELFF. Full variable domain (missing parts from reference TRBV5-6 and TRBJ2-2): DAGVTQSPTHLIKTRGQQVTLRCSPKSGHDTVSWYQQALGQGPQFIFQYYEEEERQRGNFPDRFSGHQFPNYSSELNVNALLLGDSALYLCASSLGGAGAGELFFGEGSRLTVL.